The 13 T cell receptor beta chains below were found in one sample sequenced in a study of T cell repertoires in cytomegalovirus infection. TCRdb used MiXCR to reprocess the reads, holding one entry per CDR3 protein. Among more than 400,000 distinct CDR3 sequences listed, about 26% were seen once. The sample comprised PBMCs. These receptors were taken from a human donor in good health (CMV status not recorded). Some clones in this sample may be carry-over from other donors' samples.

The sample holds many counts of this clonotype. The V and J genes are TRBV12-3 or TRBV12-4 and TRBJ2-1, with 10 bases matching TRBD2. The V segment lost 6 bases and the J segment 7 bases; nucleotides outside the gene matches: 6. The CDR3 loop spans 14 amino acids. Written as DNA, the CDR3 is TGTGCCAGCAGCCCGGGACTAGCGAGTAATGAGCAGTTCTTC. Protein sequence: CASSPGLASNEQFF.

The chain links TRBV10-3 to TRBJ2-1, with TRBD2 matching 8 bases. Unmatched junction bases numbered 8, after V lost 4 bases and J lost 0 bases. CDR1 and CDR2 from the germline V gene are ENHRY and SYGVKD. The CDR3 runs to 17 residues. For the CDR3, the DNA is TGTGCCATCAGTGGGGTTAGCGGGGAGAGCTCCTACAATGAGCAGTTCTTC. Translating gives CAISGVSGESSYNEQFF.

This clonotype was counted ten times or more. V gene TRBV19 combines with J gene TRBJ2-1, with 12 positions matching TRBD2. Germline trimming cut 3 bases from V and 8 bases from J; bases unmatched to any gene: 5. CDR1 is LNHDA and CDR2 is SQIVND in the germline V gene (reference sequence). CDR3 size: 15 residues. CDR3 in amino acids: CASSIGLAGKDEQFF. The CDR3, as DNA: TGTGCCAGTAGTATTGGACTAGCGGGAAAGGATGAGCAGTTCTTC.

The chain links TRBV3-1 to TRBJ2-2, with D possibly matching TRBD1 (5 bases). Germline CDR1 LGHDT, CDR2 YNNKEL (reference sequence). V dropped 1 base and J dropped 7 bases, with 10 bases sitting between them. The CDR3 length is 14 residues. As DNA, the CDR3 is TGTGCCAGCAGCCAAGGGCAGGGTAACGGGGAGCTGTTTTTT. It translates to CASSQGQGNGELFF.

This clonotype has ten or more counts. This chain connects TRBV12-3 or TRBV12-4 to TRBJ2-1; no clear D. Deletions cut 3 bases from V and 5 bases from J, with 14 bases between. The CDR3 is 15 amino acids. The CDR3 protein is CASSFYARVDNEQFF. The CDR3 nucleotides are TGTGCCAGCAGTTTCTACGCCAGAGTCGACAATGAGCAGTTCTTC.

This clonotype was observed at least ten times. The CDR3 coding sequence is TGTGCCAGCAGCTTAGATAGTTTGCCTCCAGAGACCCAGTACTTC. Residues: CASSLDSLPPETQYF. The V and J genes are TRBV7-2 and TRBJ2-5, with D uncertain. The CDR3 is 15 amino acids. Germline-derived CDR1 and CDR2 are SGHTA and FQGNSA. V gave up 1 base and J gave up 4 bases, with 13 bases separating them. Full variable domain (remainder filled in from reference TRBV7-2 and TRBJ2-5): GAGVSQSPSNKVTEKGKDVELRCDPISGHTALYWYRQSLGQGLEFLIYFQGNSAPDKSGLPSDRFSAERTGGSVSTLTIQRTQQEDSAVYLCASSLDSLPPETQYFGPGTRLLVL.

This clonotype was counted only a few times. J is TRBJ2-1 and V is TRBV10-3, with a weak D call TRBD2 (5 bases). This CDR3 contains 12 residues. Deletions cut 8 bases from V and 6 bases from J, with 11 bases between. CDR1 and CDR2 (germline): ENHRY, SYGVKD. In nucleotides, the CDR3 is TGTGCCATCGGCGGGCCCCTCAATGAGCAGTTCTTC. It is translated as CAIGGPLNEQFF.

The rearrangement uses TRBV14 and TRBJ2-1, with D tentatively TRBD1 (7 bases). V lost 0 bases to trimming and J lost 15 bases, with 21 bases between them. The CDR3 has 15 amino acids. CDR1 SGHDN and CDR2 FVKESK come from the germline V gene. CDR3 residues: CASSQEGGQGGAGFF. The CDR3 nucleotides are TGTGCCAGCAGCCAAGAAGGGGGCCAGGGGGGCGCGGGGTTCTTC.

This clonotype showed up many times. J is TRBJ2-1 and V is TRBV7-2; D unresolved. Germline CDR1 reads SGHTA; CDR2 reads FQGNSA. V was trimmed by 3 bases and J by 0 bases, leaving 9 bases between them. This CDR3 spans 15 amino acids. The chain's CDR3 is CASSFFGLSYNEQFF. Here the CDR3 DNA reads TGTGCCAGCAGCTTTTTTGGTCTCTCCTACAATGAGCAGTTCTTC.

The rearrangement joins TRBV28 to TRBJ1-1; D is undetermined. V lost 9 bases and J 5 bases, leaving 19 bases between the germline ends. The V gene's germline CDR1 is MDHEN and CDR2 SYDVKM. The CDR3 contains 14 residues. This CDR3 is CASSEGGPGTEAFF. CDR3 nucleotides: TGTGCCAGTTCCGAGGGAGGGCCGGGGACTGAAGCTTTCTTT.

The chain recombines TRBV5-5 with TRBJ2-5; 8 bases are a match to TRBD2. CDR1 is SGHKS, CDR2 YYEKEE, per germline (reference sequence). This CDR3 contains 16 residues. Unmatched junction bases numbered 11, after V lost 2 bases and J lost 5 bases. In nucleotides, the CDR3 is TGTGCCAGCAGCTTCTGGGAGCGGGAGTGGGCGGAGACCCAGTACTTC. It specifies CASSFWEREWAETQYF.

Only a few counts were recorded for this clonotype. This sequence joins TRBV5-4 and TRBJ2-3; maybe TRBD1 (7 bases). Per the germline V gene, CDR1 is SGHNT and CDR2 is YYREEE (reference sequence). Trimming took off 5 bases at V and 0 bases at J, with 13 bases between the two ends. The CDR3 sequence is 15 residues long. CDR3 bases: TGTGCCAGCAGAATTGGAGGGGGCAGCACAGATACGCAGTATTTT. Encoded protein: CASRIGGGSTDTQYF.

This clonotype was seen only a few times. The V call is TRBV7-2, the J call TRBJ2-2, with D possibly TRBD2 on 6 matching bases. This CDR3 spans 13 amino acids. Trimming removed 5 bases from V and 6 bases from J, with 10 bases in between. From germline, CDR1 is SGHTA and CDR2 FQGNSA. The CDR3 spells CASSAEGAGELFF. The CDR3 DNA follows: TGTGCCAGCAGCGCGGAGGGCGCCGGGGAGCTGTTTTTT.